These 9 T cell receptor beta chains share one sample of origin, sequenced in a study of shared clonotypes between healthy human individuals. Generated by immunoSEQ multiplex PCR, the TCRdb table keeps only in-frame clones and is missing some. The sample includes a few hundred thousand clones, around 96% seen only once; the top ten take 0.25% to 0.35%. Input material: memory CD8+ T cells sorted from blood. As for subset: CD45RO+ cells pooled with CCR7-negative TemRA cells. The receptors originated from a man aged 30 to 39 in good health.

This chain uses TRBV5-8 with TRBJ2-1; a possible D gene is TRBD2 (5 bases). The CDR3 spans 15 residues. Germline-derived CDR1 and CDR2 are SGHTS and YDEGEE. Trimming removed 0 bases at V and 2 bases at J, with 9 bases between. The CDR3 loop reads CASSLVGITYNEQFF. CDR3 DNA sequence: TGTGCCAGCAGCTTGGTCGGGATAACCTACAATGAGCAGTTCTTC.

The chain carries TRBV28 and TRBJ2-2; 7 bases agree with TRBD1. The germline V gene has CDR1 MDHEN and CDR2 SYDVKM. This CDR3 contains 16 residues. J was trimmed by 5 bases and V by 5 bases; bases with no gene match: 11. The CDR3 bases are TGTGCCAGCAGTATAGCGACAGGGCGGAGGACCGGGGAGCTGTTTTTT. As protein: CASSIATGRRTGELFF.

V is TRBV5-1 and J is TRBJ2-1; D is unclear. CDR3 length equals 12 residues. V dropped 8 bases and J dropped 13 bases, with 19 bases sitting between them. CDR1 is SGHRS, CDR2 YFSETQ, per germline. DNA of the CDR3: TGCGCCAGAGACACTCCGACGGATCCCCAGTTCTTC. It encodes CARDTPTDPQFF. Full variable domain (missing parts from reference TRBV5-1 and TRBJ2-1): KAGVTQTPRYLIKTRGQQVTLSCSPISGHRSVSWYQQTPGQGLQFLFEYFSETQRNKGNFPGRFSGRQFSNSRSEMNVSTLELGDSALYLCARDTPTDPQFFGPGTRLTVL.

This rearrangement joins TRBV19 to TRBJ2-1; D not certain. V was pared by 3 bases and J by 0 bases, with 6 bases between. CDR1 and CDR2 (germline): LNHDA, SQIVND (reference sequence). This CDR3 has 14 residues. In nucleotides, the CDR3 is TGTGCCAGTAGTATCGGTCGCTCCTACAATGAGCAGTTCTTC. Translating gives CASSIGRSYNEQFF.

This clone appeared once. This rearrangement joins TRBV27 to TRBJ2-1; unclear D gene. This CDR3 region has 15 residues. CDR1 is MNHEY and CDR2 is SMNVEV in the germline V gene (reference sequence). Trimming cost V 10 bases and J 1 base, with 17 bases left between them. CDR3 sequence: CATTNLKDSYNEQFF. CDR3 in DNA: TGTGCCACCACGAACTTAAAGGATTCCTACAATGAGCAGTTCTTC.

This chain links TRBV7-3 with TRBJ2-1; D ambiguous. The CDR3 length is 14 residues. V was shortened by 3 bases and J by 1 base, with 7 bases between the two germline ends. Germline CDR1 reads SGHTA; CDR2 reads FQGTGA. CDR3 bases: TGTGCCAGCAGCTTCCGTCCATCCTACAATGAGCAGTTCTTC. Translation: CASSFRPSYNEQFF.

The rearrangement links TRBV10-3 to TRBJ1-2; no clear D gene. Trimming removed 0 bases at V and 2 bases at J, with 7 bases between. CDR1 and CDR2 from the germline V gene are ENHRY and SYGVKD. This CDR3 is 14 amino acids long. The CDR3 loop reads CAISESGRNYGYTF. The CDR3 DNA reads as TGTGCCATCAGTGAGTCTGGAAGGAACTATGGCTACACCTTC.

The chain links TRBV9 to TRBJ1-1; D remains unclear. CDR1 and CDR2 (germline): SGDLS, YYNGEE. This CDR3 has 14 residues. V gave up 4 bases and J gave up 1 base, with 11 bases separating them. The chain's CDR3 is CASSPRLRNTEAFF. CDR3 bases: TGTGCCAGCAGCCCCCGCTTGCGGAACACTGAAGCTTTCTTT.

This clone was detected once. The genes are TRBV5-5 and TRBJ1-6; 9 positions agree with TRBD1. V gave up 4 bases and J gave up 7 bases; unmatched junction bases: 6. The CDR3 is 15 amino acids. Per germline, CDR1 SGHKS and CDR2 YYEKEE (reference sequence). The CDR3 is CASSPAGTGNSPLHF. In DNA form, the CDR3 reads TGTGCCAGCAGCCCTGCGGGGACAGGGAATTCACCCCTCCACTTT.